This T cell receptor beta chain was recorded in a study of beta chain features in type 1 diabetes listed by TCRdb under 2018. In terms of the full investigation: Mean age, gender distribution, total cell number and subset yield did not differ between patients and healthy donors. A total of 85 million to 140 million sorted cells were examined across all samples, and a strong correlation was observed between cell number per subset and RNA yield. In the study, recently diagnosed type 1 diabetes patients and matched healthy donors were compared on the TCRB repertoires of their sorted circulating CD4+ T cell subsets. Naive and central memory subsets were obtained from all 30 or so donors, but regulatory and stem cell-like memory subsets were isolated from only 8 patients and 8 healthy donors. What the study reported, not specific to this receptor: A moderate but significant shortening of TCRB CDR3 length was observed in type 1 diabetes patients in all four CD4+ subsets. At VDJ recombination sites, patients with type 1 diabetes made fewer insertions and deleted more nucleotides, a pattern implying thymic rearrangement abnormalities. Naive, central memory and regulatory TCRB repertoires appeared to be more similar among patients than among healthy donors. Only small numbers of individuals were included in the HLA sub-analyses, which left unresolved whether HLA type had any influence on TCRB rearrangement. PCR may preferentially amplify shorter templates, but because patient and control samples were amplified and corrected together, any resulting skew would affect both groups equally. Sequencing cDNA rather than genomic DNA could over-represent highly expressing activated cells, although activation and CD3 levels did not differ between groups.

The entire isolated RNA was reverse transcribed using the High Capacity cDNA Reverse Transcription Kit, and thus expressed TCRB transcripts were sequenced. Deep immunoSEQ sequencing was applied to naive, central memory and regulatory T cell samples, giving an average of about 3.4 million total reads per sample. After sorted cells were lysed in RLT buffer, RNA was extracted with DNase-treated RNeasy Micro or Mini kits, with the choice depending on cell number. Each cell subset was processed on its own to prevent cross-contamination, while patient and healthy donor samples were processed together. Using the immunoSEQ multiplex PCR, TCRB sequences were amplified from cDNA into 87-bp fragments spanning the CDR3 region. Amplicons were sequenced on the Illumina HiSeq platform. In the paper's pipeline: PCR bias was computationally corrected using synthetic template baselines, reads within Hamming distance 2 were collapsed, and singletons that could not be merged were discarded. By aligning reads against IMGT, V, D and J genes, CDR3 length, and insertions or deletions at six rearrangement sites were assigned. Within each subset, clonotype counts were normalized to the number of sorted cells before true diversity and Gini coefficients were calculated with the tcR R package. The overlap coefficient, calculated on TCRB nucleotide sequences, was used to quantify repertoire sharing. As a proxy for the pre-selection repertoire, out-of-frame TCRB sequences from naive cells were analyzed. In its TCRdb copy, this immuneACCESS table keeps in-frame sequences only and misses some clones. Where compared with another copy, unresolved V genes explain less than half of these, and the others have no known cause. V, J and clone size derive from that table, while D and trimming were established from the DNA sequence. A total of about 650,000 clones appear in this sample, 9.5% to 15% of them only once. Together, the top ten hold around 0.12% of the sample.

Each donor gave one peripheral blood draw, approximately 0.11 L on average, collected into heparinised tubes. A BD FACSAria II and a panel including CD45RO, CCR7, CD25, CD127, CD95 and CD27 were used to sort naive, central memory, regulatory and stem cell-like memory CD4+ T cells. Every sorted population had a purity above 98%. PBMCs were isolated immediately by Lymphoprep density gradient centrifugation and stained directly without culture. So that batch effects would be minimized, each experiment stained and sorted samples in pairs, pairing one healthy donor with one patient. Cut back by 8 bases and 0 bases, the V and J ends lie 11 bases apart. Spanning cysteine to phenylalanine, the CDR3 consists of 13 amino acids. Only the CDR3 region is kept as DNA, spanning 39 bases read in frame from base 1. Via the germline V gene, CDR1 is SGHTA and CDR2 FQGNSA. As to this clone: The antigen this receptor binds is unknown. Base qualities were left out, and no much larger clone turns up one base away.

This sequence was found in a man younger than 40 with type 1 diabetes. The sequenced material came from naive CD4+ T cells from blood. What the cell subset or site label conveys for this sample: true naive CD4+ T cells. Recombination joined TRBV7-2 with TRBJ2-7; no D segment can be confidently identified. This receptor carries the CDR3 CASGVTSSYEQYF. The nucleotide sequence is TGTGCCAGCGGGGTTACGAGCTCCTACGAGCAGTACTTC.